The 26 T cell receptor beta chains in this list originate from one sample, sequenced in a study of T-cell reconstitution after alpha-beta-depleted transplantation in children (dated by TCRdb to 2016 to 2018). Libraries were built with PCR. The run used an Illumina HiSeq 2500. Molecular barcoding was employed in the preparation of TCR libraries, with unique molecular identifiers being used to normalize TCRbeta repertoire quantification. The public reads were reanalyzed by TCRdb: fastp trimming at Q25, MiXCR alignment, in-frame beta chains only. Each entry is one CDR3 protein sequence, shown with its most common DNA and genes. In all, the sample holds about 500,000 distinct CDR3 sequences, and about 33% of those were seen once. The top ten constitute 2% to 2.5% of the sample. This specimen was PBMCs from the stem cell graft donor, taken from the stem cell graft. The receptors were gathered from a human donor who donated a stem cell graft to a child with aplastic anemia.

The CDR3 is CASSLDRGYVTQYF. In DNA, the CDR3 is TGTGCCAGCAGCTTAGACAGGGGATATGTGACCCAGTACTTC. The chain carries TRBV7-2 and TRBJ2-5; the match to TRBD1 covers 7 bases. Germline assignment: CDR1 SGHTA and CDR2 FQGNSA. Germline trimming cut 1 base from V and 7 bases from J; bases unmatched to any gene: 6. This CDR3 region has 14 residues.

This clonotype was counted a few times. V gene TRBV28 combines with J gene TRBJ1-5, with D possibly being TRBD1 (5 bases). Germline CDR1 MDHEN, CDR2 SYDVKM. Trimming took 10 bases from V and 6 from J, leaving 16 bases between them. This CDR3 region has 13 residues. The CDR3 nucleotides are TGTGCCACCCGCGGGAGGGGAGGTCAGCCCCAGCATTTT. Protein sequence: CATRGRGGQPQHF.

The table lists this clonotype with a few counts. This chain connects TRBV12-3 or TRBV12-4 to TRBJ2-5; D is perhaps TRBD2 (6 bases). V was shortened by 5 bases and J by 7 bases, with 17 bases between the two germline ends. The CDR3 has 14 residues. CDR3 bases: TGTGCCAGCAGTGGGGGTAGCGGCGGGTGGACCCAGTACTTC. Amino acids: CASSGGSGGWTQYF.

The V call is TRBV29-1, the J call TRBJ1-1, with D possibly matching TRBD1 (6 bases). The CDR3 covers 13 residues. The germline V gene has CDR1 SQVTM and CDR2 ANQGSEA. Trimming removed 3 bases from V and 0 bases from J, with 8 bases in between. The CDR3 protein is CSVDAGVNTEAFF. In DNA, the CDR3 is TGCAGCGTTGATGCAGGGGTGAACACTGAAGCTTTCTTT.

The chain uses TRBV10-1 and TRBJ1-1, with a tentative D call TRBD1 (5 bases). This CDR3 has 14 residues. The V end was cut by 6 bases, the J end by 1 base, with 12 bases between. CDR1 is WNHNN, CDR2 SYGVQD, per germline (reference sequence). In DNA form, the CDR3 reads TGCGCCAGCAGAGGGGCCGGAGAGAACACTGAAGCTTTCTTT. Translation gives CASRGAGENTEAFF.

The CDR3 spells CSAWTSGSIYNEQFF. CDR3 in DNA: TGCAGTGCTTGGACTAGCGGGAGTATCTACAATGAGCAGTTCTTC. The chain carries TRBV20-1 and TRBJ2-1; 13 nucleotides align to TRBD2. J lost 3 bases, V lost 5 bases, and 4 bases had no gene match. This CDR3 contains 15 residues. CDR1 is DFQATT and CDR2 is SNEGSKA in the germline V gene (reference sequence).

V and J are TRBV10-2 and TRBJ2-7; tentative D call: TRBD1 (5 bases). CDR1 and CDR2 (germline): WSHSY, SAAADI. Trimming took 7 bases from V and 3 from J, leaving 13 bases between them. The CDR3 totals 13 residues. CDR3 sequence: CASMSTGYYEQYF. The CDR3 nucleotides read TGCGCCAGCATGTCCACAGGTTACTACGAGCAGTACTTC.

The chain is built from TRBV3-1 and TRBJ1-3; D ambiguous. V was clipped by 0 bases and J by 3 bases, with 9 bases between them. Germline-derived CDR1 and CDR2 are LGHDT and YNNKEL (reference sequence). There are 15 residues in the CDR3. The CDR3 DNA reads TGTGCCAGCAGCCAAGACCTTGTCGGTGGAAACACCATATATTTT. Protein sequence: CASSQDLVGGNTIYF.

In this sample, this clonotype turned up a few times. This chain connects TRBV5-1 to TRBJ2-3; D gene unclear. Germline V CDR1 and CDR2: SGHRS, YFSETQ. CDR3 length equals 15 residues. The ends were cut back, 0 bases at V and 1 base at J, with 9 bases in the middle. This CDR3 is CASSLAVHGTDTQYF. The CDR3 nucleotides are TGCGCCAGCAGCTTGGCTGTACACGGCACAGATACGCAGTATTTT.

The V gene is TRBV12-3 or TRBV12-4, the J gene TRBJ2-5; the D gene is possibly TRBD2 (5 bases). V was cut by 5 bases and J by 5 bases, with 9 bases left in between. CDR3 length equals 12 residues. The CDR3 DNA sequence: TGTGCCAGCAGTGAACAGCGGGAGACCCAGTACTTC. Translation: CASSEQRETQYF.

The chain couples TRBV28 to TRBJ1-5, with 8 bases aligning to TRBD1. Trimming at V came to 1 base and at J to 5 bases, leaving 4 bases not matched to a gene. The germline V gene encodes CDR1 MDHEN and CDR2 SYDVKM. The CDR3 length is 15 residues. This CDR3 is CASSLSSRGHQPQHF. The CDR3 region has the DNA TGTGCCAGCAGTTTATCTTCCAGGGGGCATCAGCCCCAGCATTTT.

This clonotype came up a few times. The genes are TRBV12-3 or TRBV12-4 and TRBJ1-3; TRBD1 aligns across 7 bases. Trimming at V came to 6 bases and at J to 6 bases, leaving 8 bases not matched to a gene. This CDR3 spans 14 amino acids. The CDR3 sequence: CASSSTGSKNTIYF. CDR3 coding DNA: TGTGCCAGCAGCTCGACAGGGAGCAAAAACACCATATATTTT.

V usage is TRBV6-1 and J usage is TRBJ1-4; tentative D call: TRBD1 (5 bases). Trimming cost V 9 bases and J 10 bases, with 24 bases left between them. CDR3 length: 15 residues. Germline V gives CDR1 MNHNS, CDR2 SASEGT. The DNA of the CDR3 is TGTGCCAGTTTTCTCGGGACCCCTAACCCCGGAAAACTGTTTTTT. Its translation: CASFLGTPNPGKLFF.

V gene TRBV6-5 combines with J gene TRBJ2-7, with unresolved D. CDR1 is MNHEY and CDR2 is SVGAGI in the germline V gene. Trimming cost V 4 bases and J 0 bases, with 10 bases left between them. The CDR3 has 14 amino acids. CDR3: CASSSATYSYEQYF. CDR3 DNA: TGTGCCAGCAGTTCCGCGACCTACTCCTACGAGCAGTACTTC.

This clonotype has at least ten counts. An end of the junction differs from the germline gene, which may be a read error. The genes are TRBV5-1 and TRBJ2-5, with TRBD1 identical over 7 bases. The CDR3 is 13 amino acids. The germline gives CDR1 SGHRS, CDR2 YFSETQ. CDR3 nucleotides: TGTGCCAGCAGCTTAGACAGGGCAGAGACCCAGTACTTC. Translation: CASSLDRAETQYF.

The chain carries TRBV7-9 and TRBJ2-2, with D possibly being TRBD2 (5 bases). This CDR3 is built from 17 residues. Trimming stripped 5 bases from V and 5 bases from J, with 21 bases between. Germline V CDR1 and CDR2: SEHNR, FQNEAQ (reference sequence). CDR3 coding DNA: TGTGCCAGCAGCCCGAGGGCCGCTAGTATTGGTACCGGGGAGCTGTTTTTT. Its translation is CASSPRAASIGTGELFF.

The chain couples TRBV5-1 to TRBJ2-7; TRBD2 matches 7 bases. The trim removed 3 bases at V and 0 bases at J, leaving 9 bases unmatched. Per germline, CDR1 SGHRS and CDR2 YFSETQ. CDR3 length equals 16 residues. The CDR3 loop reads CASSSLAGDSSYEQYF. CDR3 coding DNA: TGCGCCAGCAGCTCTTTAGCGGGCGACAGCTCCTACGAGCAGTACTTC.

The chain joins TRBV29-1 to TRBJ1-2, with 7 nucleotides matching TRBD1. The J segment lost 4 bases and the V segment lost 7 bases, leaving 9 bases of the junction unmatched. CDR3 length equals 13 residues. Germline CDR1 SQVTM, CDR2 ANQGSEA. The CDR3 sequence: CSATTGEGYGYTF. The DNA for the CDR3 is TGCAGCGCTACCACAGGGGAAGGCTATGGCTACACCTTC.

This chain uses TRBV29-1 with TRBJ2-1; unclear D gene. Germline-derived CDR1 and CDR2 are SQVTM and ANQGSEA. V dropped 3 bases and J dropped 9 bases, with 18 bases sitting between them. The CDR3 consists of 14 residues. The CDR3 DNA follows: TGCAGCGTTGAGGTCCTCCCATCGTCTAGTGAGCAGTTCTTC. This encodes CSVEVLPSSSEQFF.

This clonotype showed up many times. The rearrangement joins TRBV10-3 to TRBJ2-3, with D uncertain. Germline lookup yields CDR1 ENHRY and CDR2 SYGVKD. V shed 4 bases and J shed 6 bases, with 5 bases lying between them. CDR3 length equals 11 residues. CDR3 bases: TGTGCCATCAGTGCAACGGATACGCAGTATTTT. It codes for CAISATDTQYF.

The chain carries TRBV4-1 and TRBJ1-2; perhaps TRBD1 as D (5 bases). Trimming cost V 1 base and J 8 bases, with 11 bases left between them. The CDR3 runs 13 residues. CDR1 MGHRA and CDR2 YSYEKL come from the germline V gene. The CDR3 DNA sequence: TGCGCCAGCAGCCAAGCGGTCAGGGAGGGCTACACCTTC. Amino acid sequence: CASSQAVREGYTF.

There are a few counts of this clonotype. The chain carries TRBV6-2 or TRBV6-3 and TRBJ2-1; D might be TRBD2 (6 bases). CDR1 MNHEY and CDR2 SVGEGT come from the germline V gene. The CDR3 contains 12 residues. Trimming stripped 2 bases from V and 14 bases from J, with 13 bases between. The CDR3 DNA follows: TGTGCCAGCAGTTACAGGGGCCGCGGGGAGTTCTTC. Amino acids: CASSYRGRGEFF.

J is TRBJ2-1 and V is TRBV12-3 or TRBV12-4; D gene unclear. CDR3 size: 15 residues. The V end was cut by 6 bases, the J end by 2 bases, with 14 bases between. CDR3 DNA: TGTGCCAGCAGGCCGAACTTGAACCCCTACAATGAGCAGTTCTTC. Translated: CASRPNLNPYNEQFF.

This clonotype was detected only a few times. The CDR3 protein is CASAKREAGELFF. CDR3 sequence (DNA): TGTGCCAGCGCCAAGAGGGAGGCCGGGGAGCTGTTTTTT. The chain combines TRBV7-9 with TRBJ2-2; a weak D match, TRBD2 (6 bases). CDR3 size: 13 residues. CDR1 SEHNR and CDR2 FQNEAQ come from the germline V gene (reference sequence). V dropped 8 bases and J dropped 6 bases, with 13 bases sitting between them.

The CDR3 DNA sequence: TGTGCCAGCAGCTTAGCGGCACAGCAAGAGACCCAGTACTTC. It codes for CASSLAAQQETQYF. The J gene is TRBJ2-5, the V gene TRBV13; D gene ambiguous. Germline values: CDR1 PRHDT, CDR2 FYEKMQ (reference sequence). CDR3 length: 14 residues. V gave up 1 base and J gave up 2 bases, with 8 bases separating them.

This rearrangement joins TRBV2 to TRBJ2-2; weak D call: TRBD1 (7 bases). V was pared by 6 bases and J by 4 bases, with 9 bases between. The CDR3 is made up of 13 amino acids. Germline CDR1 reads SNHLY; CDR2 reads FYNNEI. CDR3 in DNA: TGTGCCAGCAGGGAGGGGGCCACCGGGGAGCTGTTTTTT. This encodes CASREGATGELFF.